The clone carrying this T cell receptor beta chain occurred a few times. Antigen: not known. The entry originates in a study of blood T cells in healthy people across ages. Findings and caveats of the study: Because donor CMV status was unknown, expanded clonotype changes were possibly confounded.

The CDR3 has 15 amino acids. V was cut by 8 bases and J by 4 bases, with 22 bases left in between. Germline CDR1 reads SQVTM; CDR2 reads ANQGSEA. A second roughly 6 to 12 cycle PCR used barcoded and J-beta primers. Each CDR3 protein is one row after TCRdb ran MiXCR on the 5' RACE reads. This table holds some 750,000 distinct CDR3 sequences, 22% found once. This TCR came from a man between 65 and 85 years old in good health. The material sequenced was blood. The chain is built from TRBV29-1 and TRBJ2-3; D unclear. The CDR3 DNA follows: TGCAGCCAAGACGGCGGCCACCCGTTGGCAGATACGCAGTATTTT. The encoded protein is CSQDGGHPLADTQYF.